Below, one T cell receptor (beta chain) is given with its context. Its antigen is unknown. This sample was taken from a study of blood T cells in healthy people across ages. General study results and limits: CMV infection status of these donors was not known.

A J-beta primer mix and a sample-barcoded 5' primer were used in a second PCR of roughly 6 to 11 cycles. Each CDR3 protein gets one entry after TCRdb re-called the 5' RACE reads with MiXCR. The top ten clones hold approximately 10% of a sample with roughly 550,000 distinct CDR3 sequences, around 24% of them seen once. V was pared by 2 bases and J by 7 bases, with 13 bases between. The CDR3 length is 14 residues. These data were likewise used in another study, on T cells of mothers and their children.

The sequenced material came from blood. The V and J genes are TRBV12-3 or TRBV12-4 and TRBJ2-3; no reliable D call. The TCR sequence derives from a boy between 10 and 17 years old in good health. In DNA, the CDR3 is TGTGCCAGCAGTTTATTCCAGGAGCCCCATACGCAGTATTTT. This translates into CASSLFQEPHTQYF.